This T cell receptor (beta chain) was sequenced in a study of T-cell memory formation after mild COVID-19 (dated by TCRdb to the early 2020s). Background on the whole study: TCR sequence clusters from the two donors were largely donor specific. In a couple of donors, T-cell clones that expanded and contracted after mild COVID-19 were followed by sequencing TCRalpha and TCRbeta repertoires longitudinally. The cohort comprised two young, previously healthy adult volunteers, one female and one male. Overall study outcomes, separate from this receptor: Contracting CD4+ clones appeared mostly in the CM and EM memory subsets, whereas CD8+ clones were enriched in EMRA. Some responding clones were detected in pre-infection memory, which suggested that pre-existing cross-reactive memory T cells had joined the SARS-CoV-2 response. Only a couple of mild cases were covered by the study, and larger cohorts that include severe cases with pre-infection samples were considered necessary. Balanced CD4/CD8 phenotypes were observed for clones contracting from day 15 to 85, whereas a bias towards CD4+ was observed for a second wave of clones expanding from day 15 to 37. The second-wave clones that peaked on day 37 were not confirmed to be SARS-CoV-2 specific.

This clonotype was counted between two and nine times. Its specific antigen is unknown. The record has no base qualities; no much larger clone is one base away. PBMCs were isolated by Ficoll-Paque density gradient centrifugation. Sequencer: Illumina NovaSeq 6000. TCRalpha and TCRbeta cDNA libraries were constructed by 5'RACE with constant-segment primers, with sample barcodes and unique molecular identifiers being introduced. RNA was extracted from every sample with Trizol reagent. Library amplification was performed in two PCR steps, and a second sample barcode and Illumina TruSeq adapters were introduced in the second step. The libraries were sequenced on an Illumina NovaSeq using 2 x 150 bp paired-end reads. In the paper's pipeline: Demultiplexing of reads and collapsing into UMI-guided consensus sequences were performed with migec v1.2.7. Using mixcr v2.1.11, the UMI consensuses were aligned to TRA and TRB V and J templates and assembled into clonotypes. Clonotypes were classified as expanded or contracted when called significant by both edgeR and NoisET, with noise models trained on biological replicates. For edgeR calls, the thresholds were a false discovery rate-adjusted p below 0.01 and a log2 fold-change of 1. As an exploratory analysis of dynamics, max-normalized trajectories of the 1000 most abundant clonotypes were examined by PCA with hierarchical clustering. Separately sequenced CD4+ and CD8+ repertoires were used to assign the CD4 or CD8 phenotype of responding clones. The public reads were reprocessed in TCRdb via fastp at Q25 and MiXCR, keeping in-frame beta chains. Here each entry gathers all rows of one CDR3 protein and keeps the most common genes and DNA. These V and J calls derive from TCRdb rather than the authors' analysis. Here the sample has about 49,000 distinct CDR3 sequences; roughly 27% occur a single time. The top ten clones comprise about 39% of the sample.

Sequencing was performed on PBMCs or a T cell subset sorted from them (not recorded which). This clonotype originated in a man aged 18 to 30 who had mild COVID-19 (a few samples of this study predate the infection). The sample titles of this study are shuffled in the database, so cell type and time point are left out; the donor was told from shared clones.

The CDR3 has the sequence CASSLYTGEQFF. The bases read TGTGCCAGCAGCTTATATACGGGGGAGCAGTTCTTC. The chain joins TRBV7-9 to TRBJ2-1, and the D gene may be TRBD2, 5 bases matching. Via the germline V gene (reference sequence), CDR1 is SEHNR and CDR2 FQNEAQ. V and J lose 2 bases and 10 bases, and a span of 9 bases separates them. The CDR3 goes from the cysteine to the phenylalanine over 12 residues. The DNA shown is the 36-base CDR3, in frame from base 1.